This T cell receptor beta chain was captured by sequencing in a study of vaccination effects on CD4 cells after COVID-19. Study as a whole: The vaccine given was either BNT162b2 or mRNA-1273, in two doses. Findings of the study overall: By a late point after vaccination, infection- and vaccine-induced clones had shrunk markedly through clonal contraction.

Scientists isolated CD4+ T cells after an approximately 10-day culture period ended. Testing of the vaccine recipients showed negative nucleocapsid antibodies and no prior SARS-CoV-2 infection. At days 3 and 7, half of the medium was exchanged for IL-2 medium. Produced via immunoSEQ multiplex PCR; TCRdb's table is partial and in-frame only. Of some 50,000 clones in the sample, around 67% are singletons; the top ten hold 4.5% to 6.5%. Remarks on this clone: The target antigen is unknown.

Germline assignment: CDR1 MDHEN and CDR2 SYDVKM. V lost 6 bases, J lost 9 bases, and 19 bases stayed unmatched. The CDR3 is made up of 19 amino acids. The clonotype originates from a human donor who received a COVID-19 vaccine. V usage is TRBV28 and J usage is TRBJ2-1; 14 bases are shared with TRBD2. The material was CD4+ T cells from PBMCs cultured without peptide, obtained before COVID-19 vaccination. DNA of the CDR3: TGTGCCAGCAGCCACACACCGGGACTAGCGGGAGCCCTATCGGGTGAGCAGTTCTTC. Amino acids: CASSHTPGLAGALSGEQFF.